This T cell receptor (beta chain) derives from a study of post-analysis software for immune sequencing data. About the study: In terms of disease course, relapsing-remitting, secondary progressive and progressive-relapsing multiple sclerosis were included. Study-level findings and limits: Among five TRBV segments more frequent in patients than controls were TRBV5-6, TRBV5-1 and TRBV20-1.

Presence of unique molecular identifiers characterized the TCR beta cDNA libraries. TCRdb used MiXCR to reprocess the PCR reads, holding one entry per CDR3 protein. Of hundreds of thousands of distinct CDR3 sequences detected, approximately 53% appear once; the ten largest clones hold roughly 4.4%. The CDR3 has 15 amino acids. Trimming at V came to 3 bases and at J to 4 bases, leaving 6 bases not matched to a gene. Germline CDR1 is SGHRS and CDR2 is YFSETQ. A remark on this clonotype: The target antigen is unknown.

The V and J genes are TRBV5-1 and TRBJ1-2; TRBD1 matches 10 bases. This receptor was obtained from a girl under 18 with multiple sclerosis. Sequenced input: blood. CDR3 region: CASSWGQGQVYGYTF. The CDR3 nucleotides read TGCGCCAGCAGCTGGGGACAGGGGCAGGTCTATGGCTACACCTTC.